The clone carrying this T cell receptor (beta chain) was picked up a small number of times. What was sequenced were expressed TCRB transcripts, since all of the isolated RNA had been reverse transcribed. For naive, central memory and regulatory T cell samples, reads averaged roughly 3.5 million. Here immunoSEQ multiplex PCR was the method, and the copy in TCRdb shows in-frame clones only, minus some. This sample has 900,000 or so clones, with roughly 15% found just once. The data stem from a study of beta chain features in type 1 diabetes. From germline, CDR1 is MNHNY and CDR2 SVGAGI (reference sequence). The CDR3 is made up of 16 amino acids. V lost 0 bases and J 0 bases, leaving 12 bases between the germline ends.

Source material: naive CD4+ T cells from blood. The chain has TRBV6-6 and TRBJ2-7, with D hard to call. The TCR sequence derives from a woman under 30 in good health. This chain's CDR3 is CASSYSIGRSSYEQYF. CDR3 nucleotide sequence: TGTGCCAGCAGTTACTCGATTGGACGGAGCTCCTACGAGCAGTACTTC.